This note documents a single TCR beta chain sequence. This sample was included in a study of OX40 agonist ivuxolimab in advanced cancers. Produced via immunoSEQ multiplex PCR; TCRdb's table is partial and in-frame only. The table has roughly 58,000 clones, around four fifths seen once; the top ten hold around 2.8%. The J segment lost 5 bases and the V segment lost 7 bases, leaving 7 bases of the junction unmatched. The CDR3 runs 15 residues. Germline V CDR1 and CDR2: SNHLY, FYNNEI. The sequence derives from an adult with an advanced solid tumor such as melanoma, head and neck, liver or kidney cancer. J is TRBJ1-5 and V is TRBV2; the match to TRBD1 covers 11 bases. The sequenced sample was CD4+ or CD8+ T cells sorted from blood, obtained in a trial of the OX40 agonist ivuxolimab. CDR3 region: CASISGTGGDQPQHF. As DNA, the CDR3 is TGTGCCAGCATCTCCGGGACAGGGGGAGATCAGCCCCAGCATTTT.